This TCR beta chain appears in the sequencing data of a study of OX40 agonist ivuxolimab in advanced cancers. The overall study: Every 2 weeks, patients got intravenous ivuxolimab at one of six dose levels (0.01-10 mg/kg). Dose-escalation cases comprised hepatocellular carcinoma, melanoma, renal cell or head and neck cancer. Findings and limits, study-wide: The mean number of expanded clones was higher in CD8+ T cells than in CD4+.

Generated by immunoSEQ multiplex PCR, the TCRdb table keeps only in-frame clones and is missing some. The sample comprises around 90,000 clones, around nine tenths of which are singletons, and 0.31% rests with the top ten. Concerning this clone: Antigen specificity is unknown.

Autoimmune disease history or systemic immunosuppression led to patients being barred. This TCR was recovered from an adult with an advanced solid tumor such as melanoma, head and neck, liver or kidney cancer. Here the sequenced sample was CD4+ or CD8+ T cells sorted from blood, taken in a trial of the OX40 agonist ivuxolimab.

CDR3 bases: TGCGCCAGCAGCTTGGCCGGCGGCGCAGCCGGGGAGCTGTTTTTT. This sequence encodes CASSLAGGAAGELFF. J is TRBJ2-2 and V is TRBV5-1; D gene ambiguous. Germline loops: CDR1 SGHRS, CDR2 YFSETQ. The CDR3 covers 15 residues. Trimming pared 0 bases from V and 6 bases from J, leaving 12 bases between.